This T cell receptor beta chain is drawn from a study of post-analysis software for immune sequencing data. J was trimmed by 10 bases and V by 3 bases; bases with no gene match: 8. Germline V CDR1 and CDR2: SGHVS, FQNEAQ. The CDR3 spans 14 residues. As concerns this clonotype: Its cognate antigen is unknown.

TCR beta cDNA libraries included unique molecular identifiers. TCRdb ran MiXCR on the PCR reads and lists one entry per CDR3 protein. The sample holds fewer than 550,000 distinct CDR3 sequences, around 34% seen once. General observations from the study: The study found TRBV5-6, TRBV5-1 and TRBV20-1 among five TRBV segments more frequent in patients than controls.

This rearrangement joins TRBV7-8 to TRBJ2-1; 8 bases line up with TRBD1. The sequencing input was blood. This TCR was recovered from a girl younger than 18 with multiple sclerosis. The CDR3, as DNA: TGTGCCAGCAGCTTTTCAGGGGGCTCCTACGAGCAGTTCTTC. It translates to CASSFSGGSYEQFF.